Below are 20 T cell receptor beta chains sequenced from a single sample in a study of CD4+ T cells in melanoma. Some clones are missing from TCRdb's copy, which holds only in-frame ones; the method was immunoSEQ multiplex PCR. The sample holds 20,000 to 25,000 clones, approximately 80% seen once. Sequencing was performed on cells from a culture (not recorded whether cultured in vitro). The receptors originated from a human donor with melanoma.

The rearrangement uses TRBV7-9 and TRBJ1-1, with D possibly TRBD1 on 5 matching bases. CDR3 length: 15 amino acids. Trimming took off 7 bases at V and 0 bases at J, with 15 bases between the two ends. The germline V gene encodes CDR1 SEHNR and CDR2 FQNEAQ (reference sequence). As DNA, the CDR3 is TGTGCCAGCACTCCGCGGGGCGGCATGAACACTGAAGCTTTCTTT. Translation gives CASTPRGGMNTEAFF.

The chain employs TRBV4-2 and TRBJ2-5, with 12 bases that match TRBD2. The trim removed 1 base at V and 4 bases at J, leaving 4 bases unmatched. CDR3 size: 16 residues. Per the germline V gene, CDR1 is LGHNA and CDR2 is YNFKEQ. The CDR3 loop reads CASSQGTTSGGETQYF. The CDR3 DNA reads TGTGCCAGCAGCCAAGGCACGACTAGCGGGGGAGAGACCCAGTACTTC.

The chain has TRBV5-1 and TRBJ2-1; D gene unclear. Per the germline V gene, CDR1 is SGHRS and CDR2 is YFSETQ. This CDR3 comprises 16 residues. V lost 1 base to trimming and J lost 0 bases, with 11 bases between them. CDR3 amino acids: CASSLLGQSSYNEQFF. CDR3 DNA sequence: TGCGCCAGCAGCTTGCTGGGTCAGAGCTCCTACAATGAGCAGTTCTTC. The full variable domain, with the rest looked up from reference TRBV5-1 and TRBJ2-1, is KAGVTQTPRYLIKTRGQQVTLSCSPISGHRSVSWYQQTPGQGLQFLFEYFSETQRNKGNFPGRFSGRQFSNSRSEMNVSTLELGDSALYLCASSLLGQSSYNEQFFGPGTRLTVL.

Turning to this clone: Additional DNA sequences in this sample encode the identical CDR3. The CDR3 bases are TGTGCCAGCAGCTTAGCCCGCACAGATACGCAGTATTTT. As protein: CASSLARTDTQYF. The V gene is TRBV7-3, the J gene TRBJ2-3; D is uncertain. V was cut by 2 bases and J by 1 base, with 4 bases left in between. This CDR3 is 13 amino acids long. Germline V gene sequence: CDR1 SGHTA, CDR2 FQGTGA. The full variable domain, rest sourced from reference TRBV7-3 and TRBJ2-3, is GAGVSQTPSNKVTEKGKYVELRCDPISGHTALYWYRQSLGQGPEFLIYFQGTGAADDSGLPNDRFFAVRPEGSVSTLKIQRTERGDSAVYLCASSLARTDTQYFGPGTRLTVL.

The CDR3 spells CASSLGRGLETQYF. The CDR3 DNA reads as TGCGCCAGCAGCTTAGGCAGGGGGCTGGAGACCCAGTACTTC. The chain recombines TRBV5-1 with TRBJ2-5, with 8 bases identical to TRBD1. CDR1 is SGHRS, CDR2 YFSETQ, per germline. The ends lost 2 bases at V and 5 bases at J; junction bases unmatched: 5. The CDR3 has 14 amino acids.

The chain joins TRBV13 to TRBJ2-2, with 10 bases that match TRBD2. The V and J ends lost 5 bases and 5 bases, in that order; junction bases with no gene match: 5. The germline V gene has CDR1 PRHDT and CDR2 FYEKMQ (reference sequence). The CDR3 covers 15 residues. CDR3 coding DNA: TGTGCCAGCAGCCGGGGACTAGCGAGAACCGGGGAGCTGTTTTTT. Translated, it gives CASSRGLARTGELFF.

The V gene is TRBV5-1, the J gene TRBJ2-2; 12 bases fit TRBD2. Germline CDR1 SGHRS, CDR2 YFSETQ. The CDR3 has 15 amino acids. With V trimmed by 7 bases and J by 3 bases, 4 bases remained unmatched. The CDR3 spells CASRRLAGDTGELFF. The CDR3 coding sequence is TGCGCCAGCCGCCGACTAGCGGGGGACACCGGGGAGCTGTTTTTT. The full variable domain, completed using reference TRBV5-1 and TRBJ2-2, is KAGVTQTPRYLIKTRGQQVTLSCSPISGHRSVSWYQQTPGQGLQFLFEYFSETQRNKGNFPGRFSGRQFSNSRSEMNVSTLELGDSALYLCASRRLAGDTGELFFGEGSRLTVL.

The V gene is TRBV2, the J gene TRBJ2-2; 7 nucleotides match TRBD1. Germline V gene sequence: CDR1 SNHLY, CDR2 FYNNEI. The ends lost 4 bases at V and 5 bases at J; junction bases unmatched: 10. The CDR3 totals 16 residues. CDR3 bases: TGTGCCAGCAGTGTTTTAACAGGGGTTCCTACCGGGGAGCTGTTTTTT. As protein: CASSVLTGVPTGELFF.

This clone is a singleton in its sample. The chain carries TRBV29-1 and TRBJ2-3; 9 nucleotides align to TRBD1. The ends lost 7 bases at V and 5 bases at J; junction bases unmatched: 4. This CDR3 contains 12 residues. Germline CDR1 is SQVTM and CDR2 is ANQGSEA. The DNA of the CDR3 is TGCAGCGCTGAGACAGGGGGAGATACGCAGTATTTT. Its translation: CSAETGGDTQYF.

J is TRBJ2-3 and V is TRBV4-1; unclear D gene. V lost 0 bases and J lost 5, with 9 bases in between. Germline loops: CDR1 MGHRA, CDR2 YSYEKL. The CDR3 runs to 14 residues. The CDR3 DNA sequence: TGCGCCAGCAGCCAAGACCTTGGGCGAGATACGCAGTATTTT. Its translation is CASSQDLGRDTQYF.

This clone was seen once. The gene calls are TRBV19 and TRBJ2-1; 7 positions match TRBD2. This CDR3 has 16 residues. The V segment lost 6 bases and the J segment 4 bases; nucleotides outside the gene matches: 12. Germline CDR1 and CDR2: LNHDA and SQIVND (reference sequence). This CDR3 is CASSPSKRGDYNEQFF. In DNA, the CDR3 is TGTGCCAGTAGCCCCTCCAAGCGGGGAGATTACAATGAGCAGTTCTTC. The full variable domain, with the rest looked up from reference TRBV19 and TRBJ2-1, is DGGITQSPKYLFRKEGQNVTLSCEQNLNHDAMYWYRQDPGQGLRLIYYSQIVNDFQKGDIAEGYSVSREKKESFPLTVTSAQKNPTAFYLCASSPSKRGDYNEQFFGPGTRLTVL.

CDR3 amino acids: CASNPIGGNTIYF. Written as DNA, the CDR3 is TGTGCCAGCAACCCGATTGGAGGAAACACCATATATTTT. This chain links TRBV5-6 with TRBJ1-3; D not resolved. Germline CDR1 reads SGHDT; CDR2 reads YYEEEE. The CDR3 is 13 amino acids. V was clipped by 6 bases and J by 4 bases, with 11 bases between them.

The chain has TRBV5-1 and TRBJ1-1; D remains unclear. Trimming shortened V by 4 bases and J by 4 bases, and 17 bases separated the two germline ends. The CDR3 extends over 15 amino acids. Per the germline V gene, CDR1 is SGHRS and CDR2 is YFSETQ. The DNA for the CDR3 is TGCGCCAGCAGCCCGGACGGCAGAATTTGCACTGAAGCTTTCTTT. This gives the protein CASSPDGRICTEAFF.

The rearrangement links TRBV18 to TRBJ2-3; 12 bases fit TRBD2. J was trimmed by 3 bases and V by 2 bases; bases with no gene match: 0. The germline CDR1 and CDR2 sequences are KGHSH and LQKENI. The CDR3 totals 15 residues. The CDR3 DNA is TGTGCCAGCTCACCAACTAGCGGGGGGACAGATACGCAGTATTTT. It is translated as CASSPTSGGTDTQYF.

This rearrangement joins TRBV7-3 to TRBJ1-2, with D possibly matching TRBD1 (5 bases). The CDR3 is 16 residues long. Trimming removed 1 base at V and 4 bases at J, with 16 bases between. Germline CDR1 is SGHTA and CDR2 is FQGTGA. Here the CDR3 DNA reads TGTGCCAGCAGCTTAAACCCCCGGGGCAGTCTCTATGGCTACACCTTC. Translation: CASSLNPRGSLYGYTF.

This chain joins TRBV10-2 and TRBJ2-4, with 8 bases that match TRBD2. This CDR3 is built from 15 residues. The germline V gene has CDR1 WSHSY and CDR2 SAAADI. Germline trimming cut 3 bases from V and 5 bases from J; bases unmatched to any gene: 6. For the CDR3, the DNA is TGCGCCAGCAGTGATTTGGCGGGGGGACAAAACATTCAGTACTTC. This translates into CASSDLAGGQNIQYF.

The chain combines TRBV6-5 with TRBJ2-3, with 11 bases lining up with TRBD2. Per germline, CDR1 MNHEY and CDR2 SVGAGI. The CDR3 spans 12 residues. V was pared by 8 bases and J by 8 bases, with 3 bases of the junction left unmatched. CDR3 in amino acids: CASRLAGSTQYF. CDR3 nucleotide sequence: TGTGCCAGCCGACTAGCGGGGTCTACGCAGTATTTT.

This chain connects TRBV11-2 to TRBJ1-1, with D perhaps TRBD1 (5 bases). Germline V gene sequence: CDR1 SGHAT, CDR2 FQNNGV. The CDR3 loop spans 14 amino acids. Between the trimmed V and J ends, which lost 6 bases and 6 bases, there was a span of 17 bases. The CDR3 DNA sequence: TGTGCCAGCAGTCTAAATACCGGGACTTCTGAAGCTTTCTTT. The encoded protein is CASSLNTGTSEAFF.

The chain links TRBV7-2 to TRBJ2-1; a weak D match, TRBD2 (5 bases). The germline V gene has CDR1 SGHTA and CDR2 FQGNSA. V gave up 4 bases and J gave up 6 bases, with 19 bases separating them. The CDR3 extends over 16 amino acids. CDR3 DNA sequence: TGTGCCAGCAGCTCATTCATCGGCGGAGGTGGCAATGAGCAGTTCTTC. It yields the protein CASSSFIGGGGNEQFF.

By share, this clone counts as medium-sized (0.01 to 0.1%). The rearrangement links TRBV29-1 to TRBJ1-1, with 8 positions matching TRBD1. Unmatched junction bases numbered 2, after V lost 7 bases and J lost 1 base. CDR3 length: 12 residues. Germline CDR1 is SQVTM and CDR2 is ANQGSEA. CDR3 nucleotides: TGCAGCGCAGGGGGCTGGAACACTGAAGCTTTCTTT. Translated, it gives CSAGGWNTEAFF. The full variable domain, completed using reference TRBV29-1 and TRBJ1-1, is SAVISQKPSRDICQRGTSLTIQCQVDSQVTMMFWYRQQPGQSLTLIATANQGSEATYESGFVIDKFPISRPNLTFSTLTVSNMSPEDSSIYLCSAGGWNTEAFFGQGTRLTVV.